These 26 T cell receptor beta chains were all obtained from the same sample, sequenced in a study of cytomegalovirus exposure and HLA in healthy donors. The PCR made use of 60 Vbeta and 13 Jbeta primers. Assay: immunoSEQ multiplex PCR; the TCRdb copy retains only in-frame clones and omits some. The sample contains roughly 160,000 clones, 65% to 85% of which appear only once. The source material was PBMCs. All receptors derive from a male donor in good health and CMV-seronegative.

This clone has more than one count but fewer than ten. This chain links TRBV6-1 with TRBJ1-6, with TRBD1 as a possible D gene (5 bases). This CDR3 spans 14 amino acids. Germline CDR1 MNHNS, CDR2 SASEGT. V was trimmed by 6 bases and J by 7 bases, leaving 13 bases between them. The CDR3 nucleotides are TGTGCCAGCAGGGAGGGACGGCTAAATTCACCCCTCCACTTT. This codes for CASREGRLNSPLHF.

The genes are TRBV10-1 and TRBJ1-2, with TRBD1 matching 7 bases. The V and J ends lost 5 bases and 3 bases, in that order; junction bases with no gene match: 9. Germline values: CDR1 WNHNN, CDR2 SYGVQD (reference sequence). The CDR3 runs 15 residues. The CDR3, as DNA: TGCGCCAGCAGTCGACGTAACAGGGGAGACTATGGCTACACCTTC. Protein sequence: CASSRRNRGDYGYTF.

The chain couples TRBV15 to TRBJ2-3, with 8 bases identical to TRBD1. The ends lost 3 bases at V and 4 bases at J; junction bases unmatched: 9. Germline CDR1 LNHNV, CDR2 YYDKDF (reference sequence). This CDR3 is 16 amino acids long. The CDR3 sequence is CATSRERTGLPDTQYF. CDR3 nucleotides: TGTGCCACCAGCAGGGAAAGGACAGGGTTGCCAGATACGCAGTATTTT.

V and J are TRBV7-2 and TRBJ2-1; 7 bases fit TRBD1. This CDR3 contains 15 residues. Germline V gives CDR1 SGHTA, CDR2 FQGNSA. The ends lost 0 bases at V and 2 bases at J; junction bases unmatched: 1. The CDR3 here is CASSLAGQTYNEQFF. Here the CDR3 DNA reads TGTGCCAGCAGCTTAGCGGGACAGACCTACAATGAGCAGTTCTTC.

The table lists this clone with a count of one. The chain is built from TRBV20-1 and TRBJ2-7; weak D call: TRBD2 (5 bases). V was cut by 6 bases and J by 4 bases, with 7 bases left in between. The CDR3 loop spans 10 amino acids. Per the germline V gene, CDR1 is DFQATT and CDR2 is SNEGSKA (reference sequence). The CDR3 reads CSARLYEQYF. The CDR3 DNA follows: TGCAGTGCGCGACTATACGAGCAGTACTTC.

This sequence joins TRBV4-3 and TRBJ2-1; unclear D gene. Germline V gene sequence: CDR1 LGHNA, CDR2 YSLEER. This CDR3 has 13 amino acids. Trimming cost V 4 bases and J 5 bases, with 9 bases left between them. CDR3: CASSPGLDNEQFF. The CDR3 nucleotides are TGCGCCAGCAGCCCCGGTCTAGACAATGAGCAGTTCTTC.

V usage is TRBV5-6 and J usage is TRBJ2-1; tentatively, D is TRBD2 (5 bases). The CDR3 is made up of 16 amino acids. Germline CDR1 is SGHDT and CDR2 is YYEEEE. Trimming pared 1 base from V and 3 bases from J, leaving 14 bases between. CDR3 DNA: TGTGCCAGCAGCTTGCCCGGCGGCCGGGGCTACAATGAGCAGTTCTTC. Residues: CASSLPGGRGYNEQFF.

This clone was counted only a few times. This chain connects TRBV9 to TRBJ1-2, with D unclear. Trimming cost V 3 bases and J 11 bases, with 2 bases left between them. Germline V gives CDR1 SGDLS, CDR2 YYNGEE. The CDR3 covers 8 residues. In DNA, the CDR3 is TGTGCCAGCAGCGCGTACACCTTC. Translating gives CASSAYTF.

The CDR3 DNA reads as TGTGCCAGCAGTTTATCGGTCCTAGCGGGAGGGAAATACTTC. This sequence encodes CASSLSVLAGGKYF. The chain uses TRBV27 and TRBJ2-7; 12 bases line up with TRBD2. The CDR3 is 14 residues long. V lost 0 bases to trimming and J lost 13 bases; unmatched junction nucleotides: 7. Germline values: CDR1 MNHEY, CDR2 SMNVEV (reference sequence).

V is TRBV7-2 and J is TRBJ1-3; 8 bases are a match to TRBD1. Germline V lookup: CDR1 SGHTA, CDR2 FQGNSA. This CDR3 is 14 amino acids long. Trimming at V came to 4 bases and at J to 4 bases, leaving 3 bases not matched to a gene. Here the CDR3 DNA reads TGTGCCAGCAGCTGGGGACAGGCCGGAAACACCATATATTTT. It translates to CASSWGQAGNTIYF.

The chain has TRBV7-9 and TRBJ1-1, with 7 positions matching TRBD1. Trimming removed 5 bases from V and 0 bases from J; junction bases left unmatched: 12. The CDR3 runs to 17 residues. Germline lookup yields CDR1 SEHNR and CDR2 FQNEAQ (reference sequence). Here the CDR3 reads CASSQRTGGGMNTEAFF. In DNA, the CDR3 is TGTGCCAGCAGCCAAAGGACAGGTGGAGGAATGAACACTGAAGCTTTCTTT.

Concerning this clone itself: Its ends do not fully match the called genes, so a read error is possible. V is TRBV27 and J is TRBJ2-7; D is uncertain. The germline V gene encodes CDR1 MNHEY and CDR2 SMNVEV (reference sequence). This CDR3 spans 14 amino acids. The CDR3 region is CASSLKRYSSEQYF. The DNA for the CDR3 is TGTGCCAGCAGTTTAAAGCGATACTCCTCCGAGCAGTACTTC.

The V gene is TRBV4-1, the J gene TRBJ2-7; 7 positions match TRBD1. The CDR3 spans 13 residues. Germline loops: CDR1 MGHRA, CDR2 YSYEKL. V dropped 4 bases and J dropped 0; count of bases not matched to a gene: 0. The CDR3 DNA reads TGCGCCAGCAGCCGGGACAGCTCCTACGAGCAGTACTTC. Protein product: CASSRDSSYEQYF.

The V gene is TRBV27, the J gene TRBJ2-3; the D is unclear. V dropped 6 bases and J dropped 8 bases, with 18 bases sitting between them. This CDR3 region has 14 residues. CDR1 and CDR2 from the germline V gene are MNHEY and SMNVEV (reference sequence). The CDR3 coding sequence is TGTGCCAGCAGACCCACCGGCGGTTTAGCTACGCAGTATTTT. This gives the protein CASRPTGGLATQYF.

This chain joins TRBV6-1 and TRBJ1-4, with a tentative D call TRBD1 (6 bases). The CDR3 runs 12 residues. The V end lost 8 bases, the J end lost 6 bases, and 10 bases lay between the germline ends. Germline CDR1 and CDR2: MNHNS and SASEGT. The CDR3 nucleotides read TGTGCCAGCGGCAGGGGAGATGAAAAACTGTTTTTT. It codes for CASGRGDEKLFF.

The rearrangement links TRBV9 to TRBJ2-5, with 8 bases fitting TRBD2. The CDR3 has 15 amino acids. CDR1 is SGDLS and CDR2 is YYNGEE in the germline V gene. The trim removed 0 bases at V and 5 bases at J, leaving 6 bases unmatched. As DNA, the CDR3 is TGTGCCAGCAGCGTAGAAGCGGGAGCGGTTGAGACCCAGTACTTC. Translated, it gives CASSVEAGAVETQYF.

The CDR3 DNA sequence: TGTGCCAGTAGTACTCAGGTTGGTGGCAATCAGCCCCAGCATTTT. Protein: CASSTQVGGNQPQHF. This chain connects TRBV19 to TRBJ1-5; D unclear. V lost 4 bases and J lost 2, with 12 bases in between. The CDR3 has 15 amino acids. Germline assignment: CDR1 LNHDA and CDR2 SQIVND (reference sequence).

CDR3 nucleotides: TGTGCCAGCAGCTTTAGAGGGACAGGGATCTACGAGCAGTACTTC. It codes for CASSFRGTGIYEQYF. The V call is TRBV7-2, the J call TRBJ2-7; TRBD1 agrees at 9 bases. The ends lost 3 bases at V and 3 bases at J; junction bases unmatched: 6. This CDR3 has 15 residues. CDR1 is SGHTA and CDR2 is FQGNSA in the germline V gene.

The chain uses TRBV7-2 and TRBJ2-3, with D perhaps TRBD2 (6 bases). This CDR3 is built from 14 residues. Between the trimmed V and J ends, which lost 5 bases and 1 base, there was a span of 10 bases. Germline V gives CDR1 SGHTA, CDR2 FQGNSA. The CDR3 DNA is TGTGCCAGCAGCCAGGGACTGCGCACAGATACGCAGTATTTT. Amino acid sequence: CASSQGLRTDTQYF.

This clone was detected only a few times. The chain has TRBV6-5 and TRBJ2-7; TRBD2 matches 14 bases. CDR1 and CDR2 (germline): MNHEY, SVGAGI. The CDR3 spans 14 residues. V gave up 8 bases and J gave up 3 bases; unmatched junction bases: 3. The CDR3 DNA follows: TGTGCCAGCGCTGGACTAGCGGGAGGCTACGAGCAGTACTTC. As protein: CASAGLAGGYEQYF.

This chain uses TRBV7-2 with TRBJ1-1; D not certain. V was clipped by 3 bases and J by 0 bases, with 8 bases between them. Germline CDR1 SGHTA, CDR2 FQGNSA. CDR3 length: 14 amino acids. CDR3 sequence (DNA): TGTGCCAGCAGCTTGAGACACGTGAACACTGAAGCTTTCTTT. Its translation is CASSLRHVNTEAFF.

The CDR3 nucleotides are TGTGCCAGTAGGCTTGACAGGAACACTGAAGCTTTCTTT. Its translation is CASRLDRNTEAFF. V gene TRBV19 combines with J gene TRBJ1-1, with D possibly being TRBD1 (5 bases). The germline gives CDR1 LNHDA, CDR2 SQIVND (reference sequence). The CDR3 contains 13 residues. V was clipped by 6 bases and J by 1 base, with 9 bases between them.

The sample holds a few counts of this clone. J is TRBJ2-1 and V is TRBV5-4; 12 positions match TRBD2. In germline, CDR1 is SGHNT, CDR2 YYREEE (reference sequence). The J segment lost 5 bases and the V segment lost 4 bases, leaving 4 bases of the junction unmatched. The CDR3 is 15 amino acids. The CDR3 sequence: CASSPWTSGNNEQFF. The CDR3 DNA follows: TGTGCCAGCAGCCCGTGGACTAGCGGGAACAATGAGCAGTTCTTC. The full variable domain, in which reference TRBV5-4 and TRBJ2-1 provide the parts outside the CDR3, is ETGVTQSPTHLIKTRGQQVTLRCSSQSGHNTVSWYQQALGQGPQFIFQYYREEENGRGNFPPRFSGLQFPNYSSELNVNALELDDSALYLCASSPWTSGNNEQFFGPGTRLTVL.

This chain joins TRBV7-9 and TRBJ2-5, with D perhaps matching TRBD1 (6 bases). This CDR3 has 14 residues. Germline V gene lookup returns CDR1 SEHNR and CDR2 FQNEAQ (reference sequence). The V end lost 2 bases, the J end lost 4 bases, and 11 bases lay between the germline ends. The CDR3 loop is CASSLTQGGETQYF. CDR3 nucleotides: TGTGCCAGCAGCTTAACACAGGGTGGAGAGACCCAGTACTTC.

A few counts support this clone. This chain connects TRBV27 to TRBJ2-2; D call uncertain. Germline CDR1 is MNHEY and CDR2 is SMNVEV (reference sequence). This CDR3 comprises 12 residues. Trimming took off 3 bases at V and 4 bases at J, with 3 bases between the two ends. The DNA for the CDR3 is TGTGCCAGCAGTTTCCTCACCGGGGAGCTGTTTTTT. Translating gives CASSFLTGELFF.

The chain couples TRBV9 to TRBJ2-5; D possibly corresponds to TRBD1 (5 bases). Germline assignment: CDR1 SGDLS and CDR2 YYNGEE. The CDR3 extends over 17 amino acids. V lost 0 bases, J lost 2 bases, and 17 bases lay in between. CDR3 coding DNA: TGTGCCAGCAGCGTAGGATTGAGACAGCAACATCAAGAGACCCAGTACTTC. The encoded protein is CASSVGLRQQHQETQYF.